Listed below are T cell receptor beta chains from one sample, sequenced in a study of blood T cell repertoires in COVID-19. Libraries were prepared by immunoSEQ multiplex PCR; TCRdb keeps only in-frame clonotypes and omits some of them. The repertoire has roughly 92,000 clones, 90% of them found once; the top ten carry about 5.5%. Sequenced sample: peripheral blood. These receptors were collected from a man in his fifties with acute or convalescent COVID-19. Each CDR3 is given with its conserved first and last residue. D genes are given only for firm matches. A clone size is listed for some rows: how often the clone was seen (once, few, many), or a class if it is expanded.

TRBV19	.	TRBD2	TRBJ2-2	CASSSLLGLATGELFF	TGTGCCAGTAGCAGCCTGCTTGGACTAGCTACCGGGGAGCTGTTTTTT
TRBV7-8	once	.	TRBJ1-2	CASSLPGQNYGYTF	TGTGCCAGCAGCCTCCCAGGACAGAACTATGGCTACACCTTC
TRBV19	.	.	TRBJ1-4	CASNGGGGAEKLFF	TGTGCCAGTAACGGAGGGGGGGGCGCTGAAAAACTGTTTTTT
TRBV11-2	.	.	TRBJ1-2	CASSLTAGINYGYTF	TGTGCCAGCAGCTTAACTGCAGGGATCAACTATGGCTACACCTTC
TRBV29-1	.	TRBD1	TRBJ1-2	CSVPDRGTNYGYTF	TGCAGCGTTCCTGACAGGGGAACCAACTATGGCTACACCTTC
TRBV30	.	TRBD1	TRBJ2-6	CAWSGTGYSGANVLTF	TGTGCCTGGTCCGGGACAGGTTACTCTGGGGCCAACGTCCTGACTTTC
TRBV23-1	.	TRBD2	TRBJ2-2	CASSGGANTGELFF	TGCGCCAGCAGTGGGGGGGCGAACACCGGGGAGCTGTTTTTT
TRBV3-1/TRBV3-2	.	TRBD1	TRBJ1-5	CASSHSTGDNQPQHF	TGTGCCAGCAGCCACTCGACAGGGGACAATCAGCCCCAGCATTTT
TRBV5-1	.	TRBD1	TRBJ1-2	CASSLEGAGGYTF	TGCGCCAGCAGCTTGGAGGGGGCTGGTGGCTACACCTTC
TRBV11-2	.	TRBD2	TRBJ2-1	CASRPNSGRTNNEQFF	TGTGCCAGCAGACCTAATAGCGGGAGGACAAACAATGAGCAGTTCTTC
TRBV6-4	.	.	TRBJ2-3	CASGSSGSTDTQYF	TGTGCCAGCGGGTCGAGCGGGAGCACAGATACGCAGTATTTT
TRBV11-2	.	.	TRBJ1-1	CASSSRLRRNEAFF	TGTGCCAGCAGCTCACGACTACGAAGGAATGAAGCTTTCTTT
TRBV2	.	.	TRBJ2-2	CASSEWGAGELFF	TGTGCCAGCAGTGAATGGGGGGCCGGGGAGCTGTTTTTT
TRBV5-6	.	TRBD1	TRBJ1-5	CASSLTGSNQPQHF	TGTGCCAGCAGCCTGACAGGGAGCAATCAGCCCCAGCATTTT
TRBV6-5	.	TRBD1	TRBJ1-1	CASSLRGLGEAFF	TGTGCCAGCAGTCTCAGGGGGCTTGGTGAAGCTTTCTTT
TRBV3-1/TRBV3-2	.	.	TRBJ1-2	CASSQDRRSYGYTF	TGTGCCAGCAGCCAGGACAGACGAAGCTATGGCTACACCTTC
TRBV30	.	.	TRBJ2-2	CAWNPANTGELFF	TGTGCCTGGAACCCAGCGAACACCGGGGAGCTGTTTTTT
TRBV27	.	.	TRBJ1-2	CASSLLGATGNYGYTF	TGTGCCAGCAGTTTATTAGGAGCGACTGGCAACTATGGCTACACCTTC
TRBV25-1	.	TRBD1	TRBJ1-4	CASSPRDRNEKLFF	TGTGCCAGCAGTCCAAGGGACAGAAATGAAAAACTGTTTTTT
TRBV19	.	TRBD1	TRBJ1-2	CASSIGARGNYGYTF	TGTGCCAGTAGTATAGGAGCCAGGGGGAACTATGGCTACACCTTC
TRBV5-5	.	.	TRBJ2-5	CASSLDWETQYF	TGTGCCAGCAGCTTGGACTGGGAGACCCAGTACTTC
TRBV14	.	.	TRBJ2-4	CASSQDLGVPQYF	TGTGCCAGCAGCCAAGATCTAGGGGTACCCCAGTACTTC
TRBV6-6	.	.	TRBJ2-7	CASSYSQGGYEQYF	TGTGCCAGCAGTTACTCACAGGGCGGCTACGAGCAGTACTTC
TRBV19	.	.	TRBJ1-4	CASSIPRAREKLFF	TGTGCCAGTAGTATCCCGCGGGCAAGGGAAAAACTGTTTTTT
TRBV5-4	few	.	TRBJ1-1	CASSPSPGNTEAFF	TGTGCCAGCAGCCCGTCGCCAGGGAACACTGAAGCTTTCTTT
TRBV7-9	.	TRBD1	TRBJ2-1	CASSFGQGEGQFF	TGTGCCAGCAGCTTCGGACAGGGAGAGGGGCAGTTCTTC
TRBV21-1	.	.	TRBJ1-4	CASSVIPGQGKKRTNEKLFF	TGTGCCAGCAGCGTCATACCGGGACAGGGAAAGAAGCGAACTAATGAAAAACTGTTTTTT
TRBV6-5	.	.	TRBJ1-2	CASSLAGSGYTF	TGTGCCAGCAGTTTGGCGGGGTCGGGCTACACCTTC
TRBV11-2	.	.	TRBJ2-2	CATIKTGTGFTGELFF	TGTGCCACCATAAAAACCGGGACTGGATTCACCGGGGAGCTGTTTTTT
TRBV6-1	.	.	TRBJ1-5	CASSRGGEGQPQHF	TGTGCCAGCAGCCGAGGAGGGGAGGGTCAGCCCCAGCATTTT
TRBV24-1	.	.	TRBJ2-3	CATSDPAGPDTQYF	TGTGCCACCAGTGACCCGGCGGGCCCAGATACGCAGTATTTT
TRBV27	.	.	TRBJ2-3	CASGGGAPSTDTQYF	TGTGCCAGCGGAGGGGGCGCGCCTAGCACAGATACGCAGTATTTT
TRBV19	.	.	TRBJ1-2	CASTSVGREGYYGYTF	TGTGCCAGTACCTCAGTGGGCAGGGAAGGGTACTATGGCTACACCTTC
TRBV29-1	.	TRBD2	TRBJ2-5	CSVAVAGVFETQYF	TGCAGCGTAGCCGTAGCGGGAGTCTTTGAGACCCAGTACTTC
TRBV2	.	.	TRBJ1-5	CASSSGGRSNQPQHF	TGTGCCAGCAGTTCGGGAGGGAGAAGCAATCAGCCCCAGCATTTT
TRBV3-1/TRBV3-2	.	.	TRBJ1-2	CASSQRGGGGYTF	TGTGCCAGCAGCCAAAGAGGGGGGGGCGGCTACACCTTC
TRBV6-5	.	TRBD1	TRBJ1-1	CASGRTGGTEAFF	TGTGCCAGCGGTAGGACAGGGGGCACTGAAGCTTTCTTT
TRBV6-5	.	.	TRBJ1-1	CVGLDVLSDEAFF	TGTGTTGGACTAGACGTTCTAAGTGATGAAGCTTTCTTT
TRBV5-8	.	.	TRBJ1-1	CASSLTRNTEAFF	TGTGCCAGCAGCTTGACACGGAACACTGAAGCTTTCTTT
TRBV9	.	.	TRBJ2-3	CASSAGPGGTSPDTQYF	TGTGCCAGCAGCGCCGGCCCGGGCGGGACGTCTCCAGATACGCAGTATTTT
TRBV6-2/TRBV6-3	.	TRBD2	TRBJ2-7	CASSYERETTYEQYF	TGTGCCAGCAGTTATGAGCGGGAGACCACCTACGAGCAGTACTTC
TRBV10-1	.	.	TRBJ1-2	CASSAGTYGYTF	TGCGCCAGCAGTGCCGGTACCTATGGCTACACCTTC
TRBV9	.	.	TRBJ1-5	CASSVGGGGNQPQHF	TGTGCCAGCAGCGTAGGAGGAGGGGGCAATCAGCCCCAGCATTTT
TRBV7-9	.	.	TRBJ2-7	CASSLPGQGIHEQYF	TGTGCCAGCAGCTTACCGGGCCAGGGTATCCACGAGCAGTACTTC
TRBV2	.	TRBD1	TRBJ1-2	CASSEGRDRRLYGYTF	TGTGCCAGCAGTGAGGGCCGGGACAGGCGACTCTATGGCTACACCTTC
TRBV5-4	.	.	TRBJ1-5	CASSLLNQPQHF	TGTGCCAGCAGTCTCCTCAATCAGCCCCAGCATTTT
TRBV20-1	.	.	TRBJ2-7	CSASHTILDPKQYF	TGCAGTGCTAGTCATACCATTCTAGATCCTAAGCAGTACTTC
TRBV5-1	.	.	TRBJ1-1	CASSLPGKTEAFF	TGCGCCAGCAGCTTGCCGGGGAAGACTGAAGCTTTCTTT
TRBV5-1	.	.	TRBJ2-5	CASSSLVGETQYF	TGCGCCAGCAGCTCTCTAGTCGGAGAGACCCAGTACTTC
TRBV2	.	.	TRBJ2-1	CASSGIRAYNEQFF	TGTGCCAGCAGTGGCATACGGGCCTACAATGAGCAGTTCTTC
TRBV24-1	.	.	TRBJ2-7	CATLSSAPLYEQYF	TGTGCCACCCTTTCTAGCGCGCCTCTCTACGAGCAGTACTTC
TRBV2	.	.	TRBJ1-5	CASSDSAEGFNQPQHF	TGTGCCAGCAGTGATAGCGCTGAAGGGTTCAATCAGCCCCAGCATTTT
TRBV6-1	.	.	TRBJ1-1	CASSELYTEAFF	TGTGCCAGCAGTGAGTTATACACTGAAGCTTTCTTT
TRBV11-2	.	.	TRBJ2-5	CASSSRQVGETQYF	TGTGCCAGCAGCAGCCGACAGGTTGGGGAGACCCAGTACTTC